The 9 T cell receptor beta chains in this list originate from one sample, sequenced in a study of monozygotic twins with cystic fibrosis. Using immunoSEQ multiplex PCR, the repertoire was profiled, and TCRdb retains in-frame clones only, with some absent. Of 20,000 to 30,000 clones in the sample, 96% were seen once. The sequenced sample consisted of blood. Receptors were obtained from a girl aged 2 to 10 with cystic fibrosis.

The rearrangement joins TRBV9 to TRBJ2-2; D is possibly TRBD2 (5 bases). The V and J ends lost 2 bases and 0 bases respectively, with 8 bases between them. Germline assignment: CDR1 SGDLS and CDR2 YYNGEE. The CDR3 runs 15 residues. The CDR3 sequence is CASSVSGTNTGELFF. CDR3 nucleotides: TGTGCCAGCAGCGTCTCCGGGACGAACACCGGGGAGCTGTTTTTT.

This chain uses TRBV4-2 with TRBJ1-2; D perhaps matches TRBD1 (5 bases). CDR1 is LGHNA, CDR2 YNFKEQ, per germline. V was clipped by 2 bases and J by 5 bases, with 21 bases between them. CDR3 size: 17 residues. The CDR3 here is CASSQRESTGQGYGYTF. CDR3 nucleotide sequence: TGTGCCAGCAGCCAACGTGAGTCCACGGGGCAGGGATATGGCTACACCTTC.

J is TRBJ2-7 and V is TRBV7-2; either TRBD1 or TRBD2 may fit D (5 bases each). CDR3 length: 15 amino acids. The V gene lost 5 bases and the J gene lost 5 bases, with 19 bases spanning the gap. Germline V gives CDR1 SGHTA, CDR2 FQGNSA. The CDR3 sequence is CASSDNIARGDEQYF. The CDR3 nucleotides read TGTGCCAGCAGCGACAACATTGCCCGAGGGGACGAGCAGTACTTC.

The chain is built from TRBV5-8 and TRBJ2-5, with D unclear. Germline CDR1 is SGHTS and CDR2 is YDEGEE. The CDR3 sequence is 15 residues long. The V gene lost 3 bases and the J gene lost 5 bases, with 17 bases spanning the gap. The CDR3 DNA follows: TGTGCCAGCAGCTCCGAAGGTTGGCCCGGGGAGACCCAGTACTTC. This sequence encodes CASSSEGWPGETQYF.

The genes are TRBV30 and TRBJ1-2; D gene uncertain. The CDR3 has 13 residues. Trimming removed 1 base at V and 0 bases at J, with 6 bases between. Germline lookup yields CDR1 GTSNPN and CDR2 SVGIG (reference sequence). CDR3 residues: CAWSGQTNYGYTF. For the CDR3, the DNA is TGTGCCTGGAGTGGGCAAACTAACTATGGCTACACCTTC.

The V call is TRBV19, the J call TRBJ2-3, with 7 positions matching TRBD2. V lost 5 bases to trimming and J lost 2 bases; unmatched junction nucleotides: 7. The germline gives CDR1 LNHDA, CDR2 SQIVND (reference sequence). This CDR3 has 15 amino acids. CDR3 DNA: TGTGCCAGTAGTCTCGGGGGGAACCCCACAGATACGCAGTATTTT. It encodes CASSLGGNPTDTQYF.

The chain employs TRBV6-1 and TRBJ2-2; 8 positions agree with TRBD1. The ends lost 4 bases at V and 2 bases at J; junction bases unmatched: 3. The CDR3 runs 15 residues. In germline, CDR1 is MNHNS, CDR2 SASEGT. The chain's CDR3 is CASSATGVNTGELFF. CDR3 DNA sequence: TGTGCCAGCAGTGCGACAGGGGTAAACACCGGGGAGCTGTTTTTT.

J is TRBJ2-6 and V is TRBV4-1; D is perhaps TRBD1 (5 bases). Deletions cut 1 base from V and 0 bases from J, with 16 bases between. The length of the CDR3 is 19 residues. Germline-derived CDR1 and CDR2 are MGHRA and YSYEKL. CDR3 bases: TGCGCCAGCAGCCAAGGGAAGGGGCCCGATTACTCTGGGGCCAACGTCCTGACTTTC. Protein product: CASSQGKGPDYSGANVLTF.

The V call is TRBV10-3, the J call TRBJ2-7, with a weak D call TRBD2 (5 bases). With 3 bases removed from V and 6 bases from J, the gap between germline ends came to 9 bases. The CDR3 covers 12 residues. The germline CDR1 and CDR2 sequences are ENHRY and SYGVKD. The CDR3 is CAISDGGVEQYF. CDR3 coding DNA: TGTGCCATCAGTGATGGAGGCGTCGAGCAGTACTTC.